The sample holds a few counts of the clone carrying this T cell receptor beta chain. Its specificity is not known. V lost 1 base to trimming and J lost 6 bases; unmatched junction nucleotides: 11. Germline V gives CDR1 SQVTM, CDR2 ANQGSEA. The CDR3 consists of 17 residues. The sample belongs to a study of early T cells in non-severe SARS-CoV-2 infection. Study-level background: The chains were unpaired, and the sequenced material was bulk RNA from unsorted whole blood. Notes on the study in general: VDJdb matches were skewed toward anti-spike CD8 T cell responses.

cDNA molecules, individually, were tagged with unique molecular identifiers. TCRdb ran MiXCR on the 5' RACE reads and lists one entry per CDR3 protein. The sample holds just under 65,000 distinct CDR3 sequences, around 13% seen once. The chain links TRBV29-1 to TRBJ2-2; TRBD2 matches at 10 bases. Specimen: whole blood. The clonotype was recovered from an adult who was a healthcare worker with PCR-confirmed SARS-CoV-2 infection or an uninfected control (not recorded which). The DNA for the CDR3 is TGCAGCGTTGAAGGGATGTGGGCTAGCGGGGGACCCGGGGAGCTGTTTTTT. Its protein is CSVEGMWASGGPGELFF.